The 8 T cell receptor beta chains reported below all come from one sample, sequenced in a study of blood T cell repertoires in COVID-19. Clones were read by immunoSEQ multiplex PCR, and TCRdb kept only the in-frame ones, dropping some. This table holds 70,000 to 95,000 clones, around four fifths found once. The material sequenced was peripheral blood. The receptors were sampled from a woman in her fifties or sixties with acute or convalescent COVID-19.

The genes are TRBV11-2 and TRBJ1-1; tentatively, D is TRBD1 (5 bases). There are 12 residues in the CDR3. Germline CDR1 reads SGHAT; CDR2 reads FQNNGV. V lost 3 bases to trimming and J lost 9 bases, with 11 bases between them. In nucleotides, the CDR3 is TGTGCCAGCAGCTTCGGGGAGGGGCAAGCTTTCTTT. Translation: CASSFGEGQAFF.

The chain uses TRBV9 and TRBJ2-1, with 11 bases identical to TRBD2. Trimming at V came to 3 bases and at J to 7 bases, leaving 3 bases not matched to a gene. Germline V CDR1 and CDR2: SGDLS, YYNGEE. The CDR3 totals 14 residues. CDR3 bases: TGTGCCAGCAGCGGGGGACTAGCGGTGAATGAGCAGTTCTTC. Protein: CASSGGLAVNEQFF.

The CDR3, as DNA: TGTGCCATTAAGGCCGGGACAGGGGCAAATCAGCCCCAGCATTTT. Translating it yields CAIKAGTGANQPQHF. The chain employs TRBV10-3 and TRBJ1-5; 10 bases are shared with TRBD1. The CDR3 totals 15 residues. V trimming: 9 bases; J trimming: 4 bases; junction bases outside the gene matches: 9. The germline V gene encodes CDR1 ENHRY and CDR2 SYGVKD.

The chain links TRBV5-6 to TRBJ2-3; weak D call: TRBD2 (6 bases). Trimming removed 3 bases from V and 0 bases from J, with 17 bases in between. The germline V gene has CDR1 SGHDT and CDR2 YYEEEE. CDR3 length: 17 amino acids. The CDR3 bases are TGTGCCAGCAGCTCTCCAGTGTGGGGGGAAAGCACAGATACGCAGTATTTT. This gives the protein CASSSPVWGESTDTQYF.

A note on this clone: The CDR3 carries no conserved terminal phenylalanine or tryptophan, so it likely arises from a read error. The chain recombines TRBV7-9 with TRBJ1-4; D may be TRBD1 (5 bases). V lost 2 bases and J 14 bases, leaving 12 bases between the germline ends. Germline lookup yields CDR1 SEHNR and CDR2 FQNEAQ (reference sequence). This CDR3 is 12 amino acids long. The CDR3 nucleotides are TGTGCCAGCAGCTTAACGGCGGGACCGCTGTTTATG. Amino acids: CASSLTAGPLFM.

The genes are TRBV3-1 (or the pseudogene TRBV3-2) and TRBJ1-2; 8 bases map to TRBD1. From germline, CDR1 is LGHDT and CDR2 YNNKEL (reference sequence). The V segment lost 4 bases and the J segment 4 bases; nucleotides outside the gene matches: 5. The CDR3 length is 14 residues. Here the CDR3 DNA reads TGTGCCAGCAGCCCCAGACAGGGGCGCTATGGCTACACCTTC. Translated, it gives CASSPRQGRYGYTF.

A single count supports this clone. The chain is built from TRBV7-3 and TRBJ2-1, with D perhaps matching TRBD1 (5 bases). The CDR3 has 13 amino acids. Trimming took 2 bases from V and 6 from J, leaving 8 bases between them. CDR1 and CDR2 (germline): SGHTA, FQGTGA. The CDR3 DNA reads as TGTGCCAGCAGCTTAGACAGCTTCAATGAGCAGTTCTTC. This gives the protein CASSLDSFNEQFF. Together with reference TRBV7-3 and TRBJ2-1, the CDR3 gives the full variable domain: GAGVSQTPSNKVTEKGKYVELRCDPISGHTALYWYRQSLGQGPEFLIYFQGTGAADDSGLPNDRFFAVRPEGSVSTLKIQRTERGDSAVYLCASSLDSFNEQFFGPGTRLTVL.

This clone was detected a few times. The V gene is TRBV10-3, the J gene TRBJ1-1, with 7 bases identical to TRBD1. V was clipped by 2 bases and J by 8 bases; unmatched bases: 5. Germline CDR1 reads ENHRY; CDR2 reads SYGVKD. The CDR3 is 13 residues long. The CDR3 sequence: CAISEGGQLEAFF. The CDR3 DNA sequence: TGTGCCATCAGTGAGGGGGGACAGCTCGAAGCTTTCTTT.